This T cell receptor (beta chain) comes out of a study of human thymus T cells. The CDR3 covers 15 residues. V dropped 4 bases and J dropped 3; count of bases not matched to a gene: 3. The germline V gene encodes CDR1 MGHRA and CDR2 YSYEKL. This table comes from immunoSEQ multiplex PCR, and its TCRdb copy is limited to in-frame clones, with some not included. Of 45,000 to 75,000 clones in the sample, 94% are singletons; the top ten hold about 6.5%. Sequenced: blood. The chain is built from TRBV4-1 and TRBJ2-1; 10 bases align to TRBD2. The clonotype originates from a boy under three years old with a congenital heart defect but otherwise immunologically healthy. In DNA, the CDR3 is TGCGCCAGCAGCCGCGGACTAGCGGTCTACAATGAGCAGTTCTTC. Protein sequence: CASSRGLAVYNEQFF.